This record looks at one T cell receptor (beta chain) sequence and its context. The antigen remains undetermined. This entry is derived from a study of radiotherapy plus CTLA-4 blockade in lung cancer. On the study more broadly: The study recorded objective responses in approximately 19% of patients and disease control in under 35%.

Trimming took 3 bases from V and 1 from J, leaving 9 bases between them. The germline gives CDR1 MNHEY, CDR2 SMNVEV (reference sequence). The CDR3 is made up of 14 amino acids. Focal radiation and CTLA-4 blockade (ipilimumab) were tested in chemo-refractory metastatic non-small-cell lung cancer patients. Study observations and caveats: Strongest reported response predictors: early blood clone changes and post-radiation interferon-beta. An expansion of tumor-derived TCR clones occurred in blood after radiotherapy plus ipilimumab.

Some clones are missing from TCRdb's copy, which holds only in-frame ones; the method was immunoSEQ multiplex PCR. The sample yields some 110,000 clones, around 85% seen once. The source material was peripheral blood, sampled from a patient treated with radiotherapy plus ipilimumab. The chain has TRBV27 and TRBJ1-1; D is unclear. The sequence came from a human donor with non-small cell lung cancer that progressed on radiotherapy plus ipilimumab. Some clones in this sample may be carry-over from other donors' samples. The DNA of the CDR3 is TGTGCCAGCAGTTTGCTCAACAAGAACACTGAAGCTTTCTTT. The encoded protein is CASSLLNKNTEAFF.